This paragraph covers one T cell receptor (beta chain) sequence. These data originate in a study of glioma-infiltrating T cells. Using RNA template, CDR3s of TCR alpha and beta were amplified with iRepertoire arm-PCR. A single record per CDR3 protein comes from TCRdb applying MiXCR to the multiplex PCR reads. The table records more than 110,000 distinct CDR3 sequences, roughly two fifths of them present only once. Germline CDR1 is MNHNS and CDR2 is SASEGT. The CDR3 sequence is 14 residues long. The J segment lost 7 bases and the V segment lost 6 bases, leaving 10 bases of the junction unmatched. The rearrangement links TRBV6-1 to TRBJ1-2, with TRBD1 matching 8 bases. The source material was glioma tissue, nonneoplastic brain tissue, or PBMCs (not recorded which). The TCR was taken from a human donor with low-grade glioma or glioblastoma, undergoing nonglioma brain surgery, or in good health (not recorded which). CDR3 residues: CASSLGAQGAGYTF. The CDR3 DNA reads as TGTGCCAGCAGCTTAGGGGCCCAGGGGGCTGGCTACACCTTC.